This entry lists 9 T cell receptor beta chains sequenced from one sample in a study of vaccination effects on CD4 cells after COVID-19. The protocol was immunoSEQ multiplex PCR, while the TCRdb copy is restricted to in-frame clones and leaves out a portion. The profile shows approximately 87,000 clones, around 74% of them singletons. Antigen-specific CD4+ T cells expanded by the ViraFEST assay with viral peptide pools were then sequenced. Following a roughly 10-day culture, CD4+ T cells were purified. No antigen has been identified for these receptors. Sample: CD4+ T cells from PBMCs cultured with HCoV-229E spike peptides, taken before COVID-19 vaccination. These receptors came from a human donor who received a COVID-19 vaccine.

The chain is built from TRBV5-1 and TRBJ2-5, with unresolved D. The CDR3 runs 14 residues. CDR1 SGHRS and CDR2 YFSETQ come from the germline V gene. V was pared by 4 bases and J by 1 base, with 11 bases between. The CDR3, as DNA: TGCGCCAGCAGCGCCCAGGCAGTCCAAGAGACCCAGTACTTC. Amino acid sequence: CASSAQAVQETQYF.

The CDR3 reads CASSLSSGGNEQFF. For the CDR3, the DNA is TGTGCCAGCAGTTTAAGCAGCGGGGGTAATGAGCAGTTCTTC. The chain recombines TRBV28 with TRBJ2-1, with 8 bases aligning to TRBD2. The V segment lost 2 bases and the J segment 7 bases; nucleotides outside the gene matches: 4. The CDR3 is 14 residues long. Germline CDR1 is MDHEN and CDR2 is SYDVKM. Full variable domain (rest looked up from reference TRBV28 and TRBJ2-1): DVKVTQSSRYLVKRTGEKVFLECVQDMDHENMFWYRQDPGLGLRLIYFSYDVKMKEKGDIPEGYSVSREKKERFSLILESASTNQTSMYLCASSLSSGGNEQFFGPGTRLTVL.

This chain connects TRBV11-3 to TRBJ1-1; maybe TRBD1 (5 bases). V gave up 3 bases and J gave up 4 bases, with 9 bases separating them. The CDR3 length is 13 residues. Per germline, CDR1 SGHNT and CDR2 YENEEA. The CDR3 sequence: CASSFNGGTEAFF. The CDR3 region has the DNA TGTGCCAGCAGCTTCAACGGGGGCACTGAAGCTTTCTTT.

This clone was found once. This chain connects TRBV6-2 or TRBV6-3 to TRBJ2-1; the D is unclear. Trimming cost V 6 bases and J 1 base, with 10 bases left between them. CDR3 length: 14 amino acids. The V gene's germline CDR1 is MNHEY and CDR2 SVGEGT. CDR3: CASSPDRSYNEQFF. CDR3 DNA: TGTGCCAGCAGCCCCGATCGGTCCTACAATGAGCAGTTCTTC.

The genes are TRBV11-2 and TRBJ2-1; D call uncertain. The CDR3 contains 13 residues. Deletions cut 1 base from V and 5 bases from J, with 6 bases between. Germline V gene data show CDR1 as SGHAT and CDR2 as FQNNGV. DNA of the CDR3: TGTGCCAGCAGCTTAGGTCAGAACAATGAGCAGTTCTTC. Its translation is CASSLGQNNEQFF.

The chain combines TRBV7-2 with TRBJ2-3; 15 nucleotides match TRBD2. Germline lookup yields CDR1 SGHTA and CDR2 FQGNSA. With V trimmed by 3 bases and J by 4 bases, 11 bases remained unmatched. CDR3 length equals 19 residues. The CDR3 loop is CASSFKEGLAGGRADTQYF. The CDR3 DNA follows: TGTGCCAGCAGCTTTAAAGAGGGACTAGCGGGGGGCCGGGCAGATACGCAGTATTTT.

The chain carries TRBV6-5 and TRBJ1-4; D unclear. The germline V and J ends were trimmed by 0 bases and 4 bases, with 9 bases remaining between them. CDR3 size: 15 residues. Per the germline V gene, CDR1 is MNHEY and CDR2 is SVGAGI. The CDR3 loop is CASSYSRGNNEKLFF. CDR3 DNA sequence: TGTGCCAGCAGTTACTCGAGAGGAAATAATGAAAAACTGTTTTTT.

The CDR3 protein is CASSLRQAGANVLTF. For the CDR3, the DNA is TGTGCCAGCAGCTTGCGGCAAGCCGGGGCCAACGTCCTGACTTTC. The chain recombines TRBV5-5 with TRBJ2-6, with unresolved D. V dropped 1 base and J dropped 4 bases, with 9 bases sitting between them. Germline CDR1 SGHKS, CDR2 YYEKEE (reference sequence). The CDR3 covers 15 residues.

The V gene is TRBV5-1, the J gene TRBJ2-4, with D possibly matching TRBD1 (6 bases). The CDR3 extends over 15 amino acids. The V gene's germline CDR1 is SGHRS and CDR2 YFSETQ. Trimming pared 0 bases from V and 9 bases from J, leaving 16 bases between. The CDR3 DNA reads TGCGCCAGCAGCTTGGCCGGCCAGGGGTATTCCATTCAGTACTTC. It codes for CASSLAGQGYSIQYF. The variable domain in full, completed from reference TRBV5-1 and TRBJ2-4, reads KAGVTQTPRYLIKTRGQQVTLSCSPISGHRSVSWYQQTPGQGLQFLFEYFSETQRNKGNFPGRFSGRQFSNSRSEMNVSTLELGDSALYLCASSLAGQGYSIQYFGAGTRLSVL.